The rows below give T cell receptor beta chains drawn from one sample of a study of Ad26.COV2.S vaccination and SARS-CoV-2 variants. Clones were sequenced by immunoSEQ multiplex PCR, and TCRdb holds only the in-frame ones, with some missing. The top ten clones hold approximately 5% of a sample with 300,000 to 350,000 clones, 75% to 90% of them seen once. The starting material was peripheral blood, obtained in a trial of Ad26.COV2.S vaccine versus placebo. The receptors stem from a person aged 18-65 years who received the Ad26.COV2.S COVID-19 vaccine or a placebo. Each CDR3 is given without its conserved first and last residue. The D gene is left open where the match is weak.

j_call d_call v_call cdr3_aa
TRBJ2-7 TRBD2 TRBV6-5 ASSYSSGAYEQY
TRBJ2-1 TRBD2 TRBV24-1 ATSDLGLAGDNEQF
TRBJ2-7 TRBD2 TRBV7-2 ASSLLAGDEQY
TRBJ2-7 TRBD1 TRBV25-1 ASSSSRTGRYEQY
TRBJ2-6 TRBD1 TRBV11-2 ASSLVRDRGSWANVLT
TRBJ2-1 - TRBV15 ATSRDKSFEQF
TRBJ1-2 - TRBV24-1 ATSETGAGYT
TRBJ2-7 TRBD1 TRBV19 ASRPVGQGSSYEQY
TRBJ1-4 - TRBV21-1 ASSKALFGGRNEKLF
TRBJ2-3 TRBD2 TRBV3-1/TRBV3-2 ASSQDLLAVTDTQY
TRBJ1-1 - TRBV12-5 ASGLPRGTEAF
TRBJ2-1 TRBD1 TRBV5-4 ASSLGQGQANEQF
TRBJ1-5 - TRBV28 ASSPRQASNQPQH
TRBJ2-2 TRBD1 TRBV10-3 AISRQGANTGELF
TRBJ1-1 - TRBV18 ASSPTGEGTEAF
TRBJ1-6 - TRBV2 ASSETGSSYNSPLH
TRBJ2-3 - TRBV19 ASSLRTAPTDTQY
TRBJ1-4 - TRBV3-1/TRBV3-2 ASSQGTSIDKGLF
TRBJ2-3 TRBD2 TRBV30 AWTDNWAGGPDTQY
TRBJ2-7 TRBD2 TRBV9 ASSESGTSPYEQY
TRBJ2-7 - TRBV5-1 ASSLDSGTEQY
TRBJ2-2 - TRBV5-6 ASSFQGNTGELF
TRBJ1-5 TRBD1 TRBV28 ASSLGQGRSRQPQH
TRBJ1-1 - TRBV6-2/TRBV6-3 ASSYRGSDTEAF
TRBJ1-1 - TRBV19 ASSIFRREGGTEAF
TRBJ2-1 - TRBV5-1 ASSLATNNEQF
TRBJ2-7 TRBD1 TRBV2 ASSPGQGAFEQY
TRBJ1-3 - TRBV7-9 ASSLAGSGNTIY
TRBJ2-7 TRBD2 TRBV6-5 ASSLGLAGKNEQY
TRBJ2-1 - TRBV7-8 ASSLDWVSGTGEQF
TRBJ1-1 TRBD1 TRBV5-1 ASSLGQGSEAF
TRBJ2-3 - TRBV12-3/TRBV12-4 ASSFSLADTQY
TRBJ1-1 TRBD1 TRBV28 ASSPGGMDRGPEAF
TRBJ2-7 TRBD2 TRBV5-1 ASSTGLAGPYEQY
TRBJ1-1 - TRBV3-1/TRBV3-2 ASSQGTRETEAF
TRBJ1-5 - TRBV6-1 ASSEAWGQPQH
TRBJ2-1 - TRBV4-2 ASSQDTPNEQF
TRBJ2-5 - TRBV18 ASSALQGQETQY